A selection of T cell receptor beta chains follows, all from one sample in a study of blood T cell repertoires in COVID-19. Method: immunoSEQ multiplex PCR; TCRdb's copy keeps in-frame clones and lacks some. The sample contains approximately 220,000 clones, around 87% of which appear only once. The sequencing sample was made of peripheral blood. These receptors were collected from a man aged 55 to 69 with acute or convalescent COVID-19. Both conserved end residues are part of each CDR3. Only part of the rows carry a size: once, few, many, or a class if the clone is expanded.

clone_size v_call cdr3_aa
- TRBV19 CASSQQGPNYGYTF
- TRBV2 CASSWGHTSVSNQPQHF
once TRBV27 CASNGGGTDTQYF
few TRBV5-4 CASSHPSGGAVDTQYF
- TRBV12-3/TRBV12-4 CASSWGSKNIQYF
- TRBV3-1/TRBV3-2 CASSPDQTDRGVQETQYF
- TRBV6-1 CASSETPIVSNYGYTF
few TRBV29-1 CSVRTGGNTEAFF
- TRBV6-6 CASSRIPGQVSGNTIYF
- TRBV4-1 CASSQGHRLAEQETQYF
- TRBV27 CASSPGAGAPQETQYF
- TRBV7-9 CASSLGGMGGYTF
- TRBV6-5 CASSSQGREQYF
- TRBV5-1 CASSPGQGRYEQFF
- TRBV28 CANRGTGEGQPQHF
- TRBV28 CASTTGTGTGQPQHF
- TRBV2 CASSEEIGTRPGYGYTF
- TRBV27 CASSPGGPKHPPYEQYF
- TRBV7-7 CASSPHPVTGGFGANVLTF
once TRBV5-1 CASSVTPQGAQETQYF
- TRBV6-5 CASSEYRGRGYEQYF
- TRBV4-3 CASSRKGGDTEAFF
- TRBV11-2 CASSLAQGALKTQYF
- TRBV11-3 CASSLIAGNTGELFF
- TRBV28 CASRPDRLNEKLFF
- TRBV4-2 CASSQEPSGGSTNTQYF
once TRBV2 CASRPGQLEQYF
- TRBV19 CASSIDSRRNTEAFF
- TRBV4-1 CASSQSLGGGGRNEQFF
- TRBV6-5 CASSYSEDRAHTQYF
- TRBV9 CASSVGGDSLNEKLFF
- TRBV30 CAWSPEDEQYF
- TRBV5-4 CASSLPPIGASSYNEQFF
- TRBV21-1 CASSKARDSPWDYGYTF
- TRBV4-2 CASSQDNWGENYGYTF
once TRBV11-2 CASSLSGGAGEQYF
- TRBV12-3/TRBV12-4 CASSRTVVGELFF
- TRBV5-8 CASTRGSASYNEQFF
once TRBV11-2 CASSSSVLSGNTIYF
- TRBV4-1 CASSQLDRTRRGYTF
- TRBV6-5 CASSYRGGVTTDTQYF
- TRBV13 CASSLAGLSYEQYF
- TRBV4-2 CASSQPGTGGSYGYTF
- TRBV9 CASSVGPAELQETQYF
- TRBV10-2 CASSETVGGLATDTQYF
few TRBV7-3 CASSLGLADPYEQYF
once TRBV28 CASSLHNPSSYEQYF
- TRBV2 CASSEDRGLGIQYF
- TRBV11-2 CASSILGTGTYNEQFF
- TRBV19 CASRWSGTMGETQYF
- TRBV6-5 CASSYLGQGEETQYF
- TRBV7-9 CASSLSSGSYEQYF
- TRBV2 CASSQLAGESLTQYF